Below, 6 T cell receptor beta chains from the same sample are listed, as sequenced in a study of cytomegalovirus exposure and HLA in healthy donors. Primers for the PCR totalled 60 Vbeta and 13 Jbeta. This table comes from immunoSEQ multiplex PCR, and its TCRdb copy is limited to in-frame clones, with some not included. The data include approximately 140,000 clones; the top ten clones carry 1.5% to 1.8%. The specimen was PBMCs. The receptors were sampled from a woman aged 40 to 55 in good health and CMV-seronegative.

This chain connects TRBV10-3 to TRBJ1-1; 7 bases match TRBD1. The junction had 8 bases not matched to a gene; V was cut back by 0 bases and J by 7 bases. The length of the CDR3 is 15 residues. Germline CDR1 and CDR2: ENHRY and SYGVKD. In nucleotides, the CDR3 is TGTGCCATCAGTGAGTCTAAGGGGGCCTTGGGTGAAGCTTTCTTT. It yields the protein CAISESKGALGEAFF.

The chain employs TRBV9 and TRBJ2-6; maybe TRBD1 (5 bases). The CDR3 has 16 amino acids. Germline CDR1 SGDLS, CDR2 YYNGEE. Trimming removed 3 bases at V and 0 bases at J, with 10 bases between. The CDR3 loop reads CASSEQGHSGANVLTF. As DNA, the CDR3 is TGTGCCAGCAGCGAGCAGGGTCACTCTGGGGCCAACGTCCTGACTTTC.

In DNA form, the CDR3 reads TGTGCCAGCAGCTTGGTATCAGGGATGGATTCACCCCTCCACTTT. Translation gives CASSLVSGMDSPLHF. The chain employs TRBV5-4 and TRBJ1-6; possible D gene TRBD1, 5 bases. V was cut by 0 bases and J by 8 bases, with 12 bases left in between. CDR3 length: 15 residues. CDR1 is SGHNT and CDR2 is YYREEE in the germline V gene (reference sequence).

This chain links TRBV6-6 with TRBJ2-7, with 10 bases lining up with TRBD2. Germline V gene sequence: CDR1 MNHNY, CDR2 SVGAGI (reference sequence). Trimming at V came to 3 bases and at J to 3 bases, leaving 5 bases not matched to a gene. CDR3 length equals 15 residues. The CDR3 sequence is CASSYGVAGGYEQYV. Here the CDR3 DNA reads TGTGCCAGCAGTTATGGAGTAGCGGGGGGCTACGAGCAGTACGTC.

V usage is TRBV7-6 and J usage is TRBJ2-7; 8 nucleotides agree with TRBD1. J was trimmed by 0 bases and V by 1 base; bases with no gene match: 2. The germline gives CDR1 SGHVS, CDR2 FNYEAQ. This CDR3 is built from 15 residues. The CDR3 DNA follows: TGTGCCAGCAGCTTAGGGACAGGGAGCTCCTACGAGCAGTACTTC. Amino acids: CASSLGTGSSYEQYF.

J is TRBJ1-3 and V is TRBV7-9; TRBD1 agrees at 9 bases. The germline gives CDR1 SEHNR, CDR2 FQNEAQ (reference sequence). The CDR3 sequence is 15 residues long. The V segment lost 5 bases and the J segment 4 bases; nucleotides outside the gene matches: 6. Here the CDR3 reads CASSPQGASGNTIYF. CDR3 DNA: TGTGCCAGCAGCCCACAGGGGGCTTCAGGAAACACCATATATTTT.